Shown below are 16 T cell receptor beta chains from a single sample sequenced in a study of radiation and T cells in renal cell carcinoma (dated by TCRdb to 2019 to 2021). The sample's time point label is to be understood as: blood 2 weeks post-SBRT. The label giving this sample's treatment or condition can be read as: 15 Gy SBRT to primary tumor, nephrectomy 4 weeks later. The library was generated by the immunoSEQ multiplex PCR assay. TCRdb took this table from immuneACCESS and kept in-frame rearrangements with V and J called. Such tables lack part of the clones; where checked against another copy, unresolved V genes explain under half of the gap, and the rest is unexplained. This sample comprises under 150,000 clones, about 81% of them detected only once. The top ten clonotypes cover approximately 2% of the sample. The source was blood, collected from a patient whose treatment included radiotherapy and nephrectomy. These receptors came from a woman between 55 and 75 years old with renal cell carcinoma.

The sample holds a few counts of this clone. V and J are TRBV7-2 and TRBJ2-1, with a tentative D call TRBD1 (5 bases). Trimming left V 4 bases short and J 6 bases short, with 10 bases between. CDR3 length: 13 amino acids. Per the germline V gene, CDR1 is SGHTA and CDR2 is FQGNSA. The chain's CDR3 is CASSSDRSNEQFF. CDR3 DNA sequence: TGTGCCAGCAGCTCAGACAGAAGCAATGAGCAGTTCTTC.

This chain joins TRBV30 and TRBJ1-6, with D possibly being TRBD1 (5 bases). Germline assignment: CDR1 GTSNPN and CDR2 SVGIG (reference sequence). CDR3 length: 17 amino acids. Trimming cost V 1 base and J 6 bases, with 19 bases left between them. CDR3 loop: CAWSATRTGRPNSPLHF. CDR3 nucleotides: TGTGCCTGGAGTGCAACAAGAACGGGACGGCCTAATTCACCCCTCCACTTT.

The chain couples TRBV4-1 to TRBJ2-5, with 12 bases fitting TRBD2. The CDR3 is 19 residues long. The V gene's germline CDR1 is MGHRA and CDR2 YSYEKL. The trim removed 2 bases at V and 5 bases at J, leaving 15 bases unmatched. In nucleotides, the CDR3 is TGCGCCAGCAGCCAAAGATCGGGGCTAGCGGGGGGGGCCGGGGAGACCCAGTACTTC. It encodes CASSQRSGLAGGAGETQYF.

The rearrangement uses TRBV15 and TRBJ2-1, with 9 positions matching TRBD1. Germline V gene sequence: CDR1 LNHNV, CDR2 YYDKDF (reference sequence). This CDR3 is 15 amino acids long. V shed 3 bases, J shed 2 bases, and the junction held 2 bases outside the gene matches. The CDR3, as DNA: TGTGCCACCAGCAGCCGGGACAGGGCCTACAATGAGCAGTTCTTC. Amino acid sequence: CATSSRDRAYNEQFF.

This chain uses TRBV28 with TRBJ1-2, with TRBD1 identical over 7 bases. V shed 6 bases, J shed 3 bases, and the junction held 7 bases outside the gene matches. CDR3 length: 14 amino acids. Germline lookup yields CDR1 MDHEN and CDR2 SYDVKM. The CDR3 coding sequence is TGTGCCAGCAGACCTCCGGGACAGCACTATGGCTACACCTTC. Its translation: CASRPPGQHYGYTF.

The chain has TRBV29-1 and TRBJ2-7; TRBD1 agrees at 10 bases. The V segment lost 0 bases and the J segment 3 bases; nucleotides outside the gene matches: 8. The CDR3 length is 16 residues. Germline V gene lookup returns CDR1 SQVTM and CDR2 ANQGSEA. The CDR3 DNA sequence: TGCAGCGTTGAAGATCTCGGGACAGGGGCCGTCTACGAGCAGTACTTC. The encoded protein is CSVEDLGTGAVYEQYF.

The CDR3 DNA follows: TGTGCCAGTCGTGAGGGGCGCCTCTACAATGAGCAGTTCTTC. It codes for CASREGRLYNEQFF. The V and J genes are TRBV6-1 and TRBJ2-1; the D gene could be TRBD1 or TRBD2 (5 bases each). Germline V gene lookup returns CDR1 MNHNS and CDR2 SASEGT. This CDR3 comprises 14 residues. Trimming left V 9 bases short and J 3 bases short, with 15 bases between.

This chain uses TRBV7-3 with TRBJ2-3; tentatively, D is TRBD1 (5 bases). There are 13 residues in the CDR3. Trimming took 2 bases from V and 4 from J, leaving 7 bases between them. The germline V gene has CDR1 SGHTA and CDR2 FQGTGA. CDR3 region: CASSLQTADTQYF. The DNA for the CDR3 is TGTGCCAGCAGCTTACAGACAGCAGATACGCAGTATTTT.

The gene calls are TRBV28 and TRBJ1-3; D remains unclear. This CDR3 has 15 amino acids. Germline values: CDR1 MDHEN, CDR2 SYDVKM. V was cut by 4 bases and J by 3 bases, with 13 bases left in between. The CDR3 DNA is TGTGCCAGCAGTTCCTATGGACTGGATGGAAACACCATATATTTT. It specifies CASSSYGLDGNTIYF. The full variable domain, with the rest looked up from reference TRBV28 and TRBJ1-3, is DVKVTQSSRYLVKRTGEKVFLECVQDMDHENMFWYRQDPGLGLRLIYFSYDVKMKEKGDIPEGYSVSREKKERFSLILESASTNQTSMYLCASSSYGLDGNTIYFGEGSWLTVV.

This clone appeared a single time. The rearrangement links TRBV5-1 to TRBJ2-7; 9 positions agree with TRBD1. The CDR3 has 15 amino acids. Per the germline V gene, CDR1 is SGHRS and CDR2 is YFSETQ. J was trimmed by 2 bases and V by 2 bases; bases with no gene match: 5. The CDR3 region has the DNA TGCGCCAGCAGCTTAACCGGGACAGGGACCTACGAGCAGTACTTC. Its protein product is CASSLTGTGTYEQYF.

The chain links TRBV5-6 to TRBJ1-1, with TRBD1 as a possible D gene (5 bases). Trimming left V 2 bases short and J 5 bases short, with 16 bases between. The CDR3 contains 15 residues. CDR1 is SGHDT, CDR2 YYEEEE, per germline. CDR3 protein: CASSFSQEGWTEAFF. The CDR3, as DNA: TGTGCCAGCAGCTTCTCACAGGAGGGGTGGACTGAAGCTTTCTTT.

The count of this clone is one. The gene calls are TRBV9 and TRBJ2-3; 12 bases fit TRBD1. V lost 4 bases to trimming and J lost 4 bases; unmatched junction nucleotides: 7. The CDR3 covers 16 residues. CDR1 and CDR2 from the germline V gene are SGDLS and YYNGEE. The CDR3 DNA is TGTGCCAGCAGCTCGGGACAGGGGGCCGGGGCAGATACGCAGTATTTT. Protein product: CASSSGQGAGADTQYF. Variable domain in full (rest from reference TRBV9 and TRBJ2-3): DSGVTQTPKHLITATGQRVTLRCSPRSGDLSVYWYQQSLDQGLQFLIQYYNGEERAKGNILERFSAQQFPDLHSELNLSSLELGDSALYFCASSSGQGAGADTQYFGPGTRLTVL.

The rearrangement joins TRBV6-1 to TRBJ2-7, with D perhaps assigned TRBD1 or TRBD2 (6 bases each). The V gene's germline CDR1 is MNHNS and CDR2 SASEGT. V was cut by 6 bases and J by 5 bases, with 14 bases left in between. This CDR3 comprises 13 residues. This chain's CDR3 is CASSSGGQHEQYF. CDR3 DNA: TGTGCCAGCAGCTCCGGGGGCCAACACGAGCAGTACTTC.

This clone was seen only once. This chain uses TRBV9 with TRBJ1-3, with D maybe TRBD1 (5 bases). CDR1 and CDR2 from the germline V gene are SGDLS and YYNGEE. V lost 0 bases and J lost 0, with 13 bases in between. CDR3 size: 17 residues. Here the CDR3 DNA reads TGTGCCAGCAGCGTAGGAGTAGACAGCCTCTCTGGAAACACCATATATTTT. It specifies CASSVGVDSLSGNTIYF.

This chain joins TRBV9 and TRBJ1-6; D is undetermined. Germline CDR1 is SGDLS and CDR2 is YYNGEE. Trimming took 0 bases from V and 7 from J, leaving 5 bases between them. The CDR3 is 13 residues long. The CDR3 reads CASSVDWNSPLHF. CDR3 sequence (DNA): TGTGCCAGCAGCGTAGACTGGAATTCACCCCTCCACTTT. The entire variable domain, with the rest obtained from reference TRBV9 and TRBJ1-6, is as follows: DSGVTQTPKHLITATGQRVTLRCSPRSGDLSVYWYQQSLDQGLQFLIQYYNGEERAKGNILERFSAQQFPDLHSELNLSSLELGDSALYFCASSVDWNSPLHFGNGTRLTVT.

CDR3 DNA: TGTGCCAGCGCACTCAACGTGGGGAACACTGAAGCTTTCTTT. Its protein product is CASALNVGNTEAFF. The V call is TRBV18, the J call TRBJ1-1; D gene unclear. Deletions cut 8 bases from V and 1 base from J, with 14 bases between. From germline, CDR1 is KGHSH and CDR2 LQKENI. The CDR3 is 14 amino acids.